Each of the 19 T cell receptor beta chains below was sequenced from the same sample in a study of blood T cells in healthy people across ages. A second PCR of 7 to 11 cycles used a sample-barcoded 5' primer and a J-beta primer mix. TCRdb re-called the 5' RACE reads through MiXCR, storing one row per CDR3 protein. This table has 1.5 million to 1.9 million distinct CDR3 sequences, approximately 39% appearing once. Sequencing used blood. These receptors all come from a woman aged 18-30 years in good health.

The chain uses TRBV7-2 and TRBJ2-7; 11 bases agree with TRBD2. CDR1 and CDR2 (germline): SGHTA, FQGNSA. V trimming: 5 bases; J trimming: 1 base; junction bases outside the gene matches: 4. This CDR3 has 15 amino acids. CDR3 sequence reads: CASSGGLAVSYEQYF. CDR3 DNA sequence: TGTGCCAGCAGCGGGGGACTAGCGGTTTCCTACGAGCAGTACTTC.

V and J are TRBV12-3 or TRBV12-4 and TRBJ1-2; TRBD1 matches at 8 bases. The CDR3 is 14 residues long. The junction had 5 bases not matched to a gene; V was cut back by 3 bases and J by 5 bases. CDR3 in amino acids: CASSFQDRVYGYTF. The CDR3 DNA reads as TGTGCCAGCAGTTTTCAGGACAGGGTATATGGCTACACCTTC.

The V and J genes are TRBV6-2 or TRBV6-3 and TRBJ2-7, with unresolved D. Germline CDR1 MNHEY, CDR2 SVGEGT. The CDR3 has 15 amino acids. The V and J ends lost 7 bases and 2 bases respectively, with 18 bases between them. The CDR3 protein is CASIEIPRGTYEQYF. In DNA, the CDR3 is TGTGCCAGCATTGAGATACCACGTGGGACCTACGAGCAGTACTTC.

This clonotype occurred a few times. The genes are TRBV6-5 and TRBJ2-3; 9 positions agree with TRBD2. After removal of 6 bases from V and 2 bases from J, the junction contained 9 bases not matched to a gene. The CDR3 consists of 16 residues. Germline lookup yields CDR1 MNHEY and CDR2 SVGAGI. The DNA for the CDR3 is TGTGCCAGCAGGACCTGGACTAGCGCCTCCACAGATACGCAGTATTTT. The encoded protein is CASRTWTSASTDTQYF.

This clonotype was seen a single time. The chain is built from TRBV9 and TRBJ2-5; D gene unclear. This CDR3 spans 12 amino acids. V lost 3 bases, J lost 11 bases, and 14 bases lay in between. Germline CDR1 reads SGDLS; CDR2 reads YYNGEE. The CDR3 sequence: CASSETPGEQYF. CDR3 in DNA: TGTGCCAGCAGCGAAACCCCCGGTGAGCAGTACTTC.

CDR3 loop: CASSQGSWRYTF. Written as DNA, the CDR3 is TGTGCCAGCAGCCAAGGGAGTTGGCGCTACACCTTC. The gene calls are TRBV3-1 and TRBJ1-2; D unresolved. This CDR3 region has 12 residues. Between the trimmed V and J ends, which lost 1 base and 9 bases, there was a span of 9 bases. Germline lookup yields CDR1 LGHDT and CDR2 YNNKEL (reference sequence). The complete variable domain, with remaining parts taken from reference TRBV3-1 and TRBJ1-2, reads DTAVSQTPKYLVTQMGNDKSIKCEQNLGHDTMYWYKQDSKKFLKIMFSYNNKELIINETVPNRFSPKSPDKAHLNLHINSLELGDSAVYFCASSQGSWRYTFGSGTRLTVV.

This chain links TRBV7-2 with TRBJ1-2, with D possibly matching TRBD1 (5 bases). The V gene lost 3 bases and the J gene lost 4 bases, with 12 bases spanning the gap. The CDR3 contains 14 residues. Germline CDR1 reads SGHTA; CDR2 reads FQGNSA. The CDR3 protein is CASSFWGRTYGYTF. CDR3 nucleotide sequence: TGTGCCAGCAGCTTTTGGGGACGGACCTATGGCTACACCTTC.

This clonotype has more than one count but fewer than ten. V usage is TRBV7-2 and J usage is TRBJ2-5; D ambiguous. Gene TRBJ2-7 matches the end of the DNA better, so the J call may be wrong. The CDR3 totals 14 residues. Germline lookup yields CDR1 SGHTA and CDR2 FQGNSA. CDR3 nucleotide sequence: TGTGCCAGCAGCTTATCAACGTTATCCTACGAGCAGTACTTC. Translation gives CASSLSTLSYEQYF.

The chain is built from TRBV27 and TRBJ1-3, with a possible D match to TRBD1 (6 bases). The CDR3 is 15 residues long. Germline values: CDR1 MNHEY, CDR2 SMNVEV (reference sequence). V gave up 3 bases and J gave up 4 bases, with 13 bases separating them. The CDR3 protein is CASSFRGGAGNTIYF. The CDR3 coding sequence is TGTGCCAGCAGTTTTCGGGGGGGCGCAGGAAACACCATATATTTT.

This clonotype occurred a few times. The chain recombines TRBV4-3 with TRBJ1-6; D remains unclear. The CDR3 totals 15 residues. CDR1 LGHNA and CDR2 YSLEER come from the germline V gene. V lost 4 bases, J lost 4 bases, and 11 bases lay in between. The CDR3 sequence: CASSPSAGYNSPLHF. The DNA of the CDR3 is TGCGCCAGCAGCCCCTCCGCTGGGTATAATTCACCCCTCCACTTT.

The chain is built from TRBV6-1 and TRBJ2-1, with TRBD1 identical over 9 bases. Germline CDR1 and CDR2: MNHNS and SASEGT. The CDR3 covers 15 residues. Trimming cost V 4 bases and J 10 bases; bases outside gene matches: 11. The CDR3 DNA reads as TGTGCCAGCAGTGTGGGGACAGGGACCTCCTACGAGCAGTTCTTC. It translates to CASSVGTGTSYEQFF.

This clonotype was seen a few times. The chain carries TRBV5-4 and TRBJ2-5; a weak D match, TRBD1 (5 bases). The germline V gene encodes CDR1 SGHNT and CDR2 YYREEE (reference sequence). The CDR3 contains 15 residues. V lost 1 base, J lost 4 bases, and 14 bases lay in between. The CDR3 nucleotides are TGTGCCAGCAGCTTGATAGGGATGGGGCGAGAGACCCAGTACTTC. Protein product: CASSLIGMGRETQYF.

The rearrangement uses TRBV7-9 and TRBJ2-5, with TRBD2 identical over 8 bases. Germline V gene sequence: CDR1 SEHNR, CDR2 FQNEAQ (reference sequence). The CDR3 length is 16 residues. The junction had 19 bases not matched to a gene; V was cut back by 5 bases and J by 11 bases. The chain's CDR3 is CASSPTLADPSDGQYF. CDR3 in DNA: TGTGCCAGCAGCCCTACACTAGCGGACCCATCGGATGGGCAGTACTTC.

The chain combines TRBV7-3 with TRBJ2-3, with 7 bases aligning to TRBD2. Germline V lookup: CDR1 SGHTA, CDR2 FQGTGA. CDR3 length: 19 amino acids. The V gene end was trimmed by 6 bases and the J gene end by 8 bases; junction bases not matched to a gene: 26. Here the CDR3 reads CASSLLGGDWTRSFTTQYF. CDR3 nucleotide sequence: TGTGCCAGCAGTTTGTTGGGTGGAGACTGGACTAGGTCTTTCACTACGCAGTATTTT.

This clonotype was recorded at least ten times. The chain joins TRBV10-2 to TRBJ2-7; 7 bases match TRBD1. With V trimmed by 1 base and J by 3 bases, 6 bases remained unmatched. CDR1 and CDR2 (germline): WSHSY, SAAADI. This CDR3 is built from 15 residues. The CDR3 DNA reads as TGCGCCAGCAGTGAGTACCGGGACAGAAACTACGAGCAGTACTTC. This gives the protein CASSEYRDRNYEQYF.

The chain carries TRBV4-1 and TRBJ2-1; no definite D call. The assigned J gene may be wrong: the sequence end matches TRBJ2-7 better. Germline CDR1 MGHRA, CDR2 YSYEKL. The CDR3 totals 14 residues. CDR3 sequence reads: CASSQETAGNEQYF. The CDR3 DNA is TGCGCCAGCAGCCAAGAGACGGCAGGTAATGAGCAGTACTTC.

The chain has TRBV20-1 and TRBJ2-1; 7 bases match TRBD2. This CDR3 is built from 14 residues. Germline V gene lookup returns CDR1 DFQATT and CDR2 SNEGSKA (reference sequence). CDR3 sequence reads: CSGGTRTRGNEQFF. In DNA form, the CDR3 reads TGCAGCGGAGGGACGAGGACTAGAGGCAATGAGCAGTTCTTC.

The chain links TRBV4-1 to TRBJ2-5; tentative D call: TRBD1 (6 bases). The J call may be wrong; the DNA end is better matched by TRBJ2-7. The germline gives CDR1 MGHRA, CDR2 YSYEKL. The CDR3 has 13 residues. The DNA of the CDR3 is TGCGCCAGCAGCCAGACAGGTGACGCCGAGCAGTACTTC. It codes for CASSQTGDAEQYF.

This clonotype appeared a few times. J is TRBJ1-2 and V is TRBV7-3; 7 nucleotides align to TRBD1. The V gene end was trimmed by 1 base and the J gene end by 6 bases; junction bases not matched to a gene: 8. CDR3 length: 15 amino acids. Looked up from germline, CDR1 is SGHTA and CDR2 is FQGTGA. CDR3 DNA: TGTGCCAGCAGCTTAAGTCACAGGGGTGCGAATGGCTACACCTTC. This gives the protein CASSLSHRGANGYTF.